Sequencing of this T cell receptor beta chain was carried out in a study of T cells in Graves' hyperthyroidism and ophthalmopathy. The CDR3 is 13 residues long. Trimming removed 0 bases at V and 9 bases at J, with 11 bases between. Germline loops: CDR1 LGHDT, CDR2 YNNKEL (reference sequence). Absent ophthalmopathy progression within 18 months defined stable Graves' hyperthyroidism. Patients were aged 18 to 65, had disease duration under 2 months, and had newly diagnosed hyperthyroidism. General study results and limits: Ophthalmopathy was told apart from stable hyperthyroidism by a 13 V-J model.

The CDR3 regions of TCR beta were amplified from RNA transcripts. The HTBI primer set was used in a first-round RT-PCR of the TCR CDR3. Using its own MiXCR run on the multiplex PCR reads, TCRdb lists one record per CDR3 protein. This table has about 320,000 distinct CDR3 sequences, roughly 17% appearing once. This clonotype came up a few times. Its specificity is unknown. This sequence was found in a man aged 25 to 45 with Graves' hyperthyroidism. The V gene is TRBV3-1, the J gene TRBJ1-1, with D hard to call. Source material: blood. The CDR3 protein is CASSQDQVAKAFF. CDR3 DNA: TGTGCCAGCAGCCAAGATCAGGTGGCTAAAGCTTTCTTT.